This entry lists 30 T cell receptor beta chains sequenced from one sample in a study of regulatory T cells in long-lasting Graves disease (dated by TCRdb to the early 2020s). The library was made by multiplex PCR. TCRdb lists the instrument as Illumina HiSeq 4000. TCR beta libraries were built with iRepertoire HTBI primers and Arm-PCR amplification of CDR3 regions. Using fastp trimming at Q25 and MiXCR clonotype assembly, TCRdb reanalyzed the public sequencing data and kept in-frame beta chains. When rows share a CDR3 protein, they turn into one entry using the most common DNA and genes. Recorded for this sample are about 240,000 distinct CDR3 sequences; around 20% of them occurred a single time. More than 11% of the sample is taken by the ten largest. The sample's time point label, decoded: newly diagnosed GD, antithyroid drugs for less than 3 months. RNA was extracted from PBMCs in TRIzol for both TCR sequencing and RNA sequencing.

The sample here was peripheral blood mononuclear cells (PBMCs), taken at new diagnosis, from a patient treated with antithyroid drugs. All receptors come from a female donor with Graves disease.

This chain links TRBV6-2 or TRBV6-3 with TRBJ1-5; D possibly corresponds to TRBD1 (5 bases). The CDR3 consists of 15 residues. Looked up from germline, CDR1 is MNHEY and CDR2 is SVGEGT. V was cut by 5 bases and J by 3 bases, with 14 bases left in between. The CDR3 reads CASSPVGTNNQPQHF. CDR3 nucleotides: TGTGCCAGCAGTCCCGTGGGGACGAACAATCAGCCCCAGCATTTT.

On this clonotype: Since a much larger clone is just one base distant, this may be a read error. The J gene is TRBJ2-7, the V gene TRBV5-6; maybe TRBD1 (6 bases). CDR1 SGHDT and CDR2 YYEEEE come from the germline V gene. The CDR3 totals 15 residues. CDR3 nucleotide sequence: TGTGCCAGCCGCTTGGGACATAGGGGCACCTACGAGCAGTACTTC. It specifies CASRLGHRGTYEQYF.

This clonotype was seen ten or more times. The chain has TRBV30 and TRBJ1-3; 8 nucleotides match TRBD1. Germline CDR1 reads GTSNPN; CDR2 reads SVGIG (reference sequence). The V gene end was trimmed by 1 base and the J gene end by 4 bases; junction bases not matched to a gene: 3. The CDR3 consists of 14 residues. CDR3 loop: CAWSGQGIGNTIYF. The CDR3 DNA is TGTGCCTGGAGTGGACAGGGGATCGGAAACACCATATATTTT.

The CDR3 reads CASSEALPNQPQHF. The CDR3 DNA reads as TGTGCCAGCAGTGAAGCGCTTCCCAATCAGCCCCAGCATTTT. The genes are TRBV2 and TRBJ1-5; D unresolved. V dropped 0 bases and J dropped 3 bases, with 6 bases sitting between them. CDR3 size: 14 residues. Germline V CDR1 and CDR2: SNHLY, FYNNEI.

The sample holds many counts of this clonotype. The chain links TRBV27 to TRBJ2-7; TRBD1 matches at 7 bases. The germline CDR1 and CDR2 sequences are MNHEY and SMNVEV (reference sequence). Trimming at V came to 3 bases and at J to 2 bases, leaving 4 bases not matched to a gene. The CDR3 spans 14 residues. Written as DNA, the CDR3 is TGTGCCAGCAGTTTCCGACAGGGACCCTACGAGCAGTACTTC. As protein: CASSFRQGPYEQYF.

This chain links TRBV18 with TRBJ1-5; D is unresolved. The CDR3 runs to 14 residues. V was cut by 3 bases and J by 0 bases, with 6 bases left in between. Germline-derived CDR1 and CDR2 are KGHSH and LQKENI. For the CDR3, the DNA is TGTGCCAGCTCACCTAAAAATAGCAATCAGCCCCAGCATTTT. Translation: CASSPKNSNQPQHF.

CDR3 coding DNA: TGTGCCAGCAGCCAAGATGGAAAGGATTATAATTCACCCCTCCACTTT. This encodes CASSQDGKDYNSPLHF. The V call is TRBV4-2, the J call TRBJ1-6; D remains unclear. This CDR3 is 16 amino acids long. The germline V and J ends were trimmed by 0 bases and 4 bases, with 10 bases remaining between them. Germline CDR1 is LGHNA and CDR2 is YNFKEQ.

This clonotype has ten or more counts. The chain is built from TRBV4-2 and TRBJ2-2; 9 bases agree with TRBD1. The trim removed 1 base at V and 2 bases at J, leaving 2 bases unmatched. The CDR3 length is 16 residues. Germline loops: CDR1 LGHNA, CDR2 YNFKEQ. Here the CDR3 reads CASSQAGQGNTGELFF. CDR3 sequence (DNA): TGTGCCAGCAGCCAAGCGGGACAGGGAAACACCGGGGAGCTGTTTTTT.

Ten or more counts support this clonotype. The V call is TRBV20-1, the J call TRBJ2-7; 9 nucleotides match TRBD2. The trim removed 3 bases at V and 0 bases at J, leaving 9 bases unmatched. The CDR3 runs 16 residues. The V gene's germline CDR1 is DFQATT and CDR2 SNEGSKA (reference sequence). CDR3 bases: TGCAGTGCTAGGCCCGTGGCGGGGGGGAGCTCCTACGAGCAGTACTTC. It translates to CSARPVAGGSSYEQYF.

This clonotype was seen ten or more times. The CDR3 DNA reads TGCAGTGCTACCACACCGGGACCGAACACCGGGGAGCTGTTTTTT. As protein: CSATTPGPNTGELFF. The chain joins TRBV20-1 to TRBJ2-2, with D possibly being TRBD1 or TRBD2 (5 bases each). Germline loops: CDR1 DFQATT, CDR2 SNEGSKA (reference sequence). The CDR3 sequence is 15 residues long. Trimming shortened V by 4 bases and J by 0 bases, and 12 bases separated the two germline ends.

This clonotype was counted many times. V gene TRBV20-1 combines with J gene TRBJ2-2; 7 positions match TRBD2. The CDR3 is 13 residues long. Germline loops: CDR1 DFQATT, CDR2 SNEGSKA (reference sequence). V shed 2 bases, J shed 4 bases, and the junction held 1 base outside the gene matches. The CDR3 protein is CSARRGVTGELFF. The CDR3 DNA sequence: TGCAGTGCTAGACGGGGGGTCACCGGGGAGCTGTTTTTT.

The chain recombines TRBV4-2 with TRBJ1-1; weak D call: TRBD1 (5 bases). V was clipped by 3 bases and J by 3 bases, with 11 bases between them. The CDR3 is 14 amino acids. Per the germline V gene, CDR1 is LGHNA and CDR2 is YNFKEQ. CDR3 nucleotides: TGTGCCAGCAGCCAGAGGGGAGGTGACACTGAAGCTTTCTTT. Protein: CASSQRGGDTEAFF.

This clonotype was found many times. The V call is TRBV20-1, the J call TRBJ2-1; TRBD2 agrees at 7 bases. V gave up 8 bases and J gave up 10 bases; unmatched junction bases: 17. CDR1 is DFQATT and CDR2 is SNEGSKA in the germline V gene (reference sequence). This CDR3 region has 14 residues. In nucleotides, the CDR3 is TGCAGTATACACCGGGACTATGACCTTGGGGAGCAGTTCTTC. Translation: CSIHRDYDLGEQFF.

This clonotype was counted many times. The chain has TRBV7-2 and TRBJ2-5; D is ambiguous. Trimming stripped 5 bases from V and 5 bases from J, with 6 bases between. The germline CDR1 and CDR2 sequences are SGHTA and FQGNSA. The CDR3 spans 11 residues. CDR3: CASSPGETQYF. The CDR3 DNA is TGTGCCAGCAGCCCCGGTGAGACCCAGTACTTC.

The rearrangement links TRBV19 to TRBJ2-3; the D gene is possibly TRBD1 (5 bases). Germline CDR1 is LNHDA and CDR2 is SQIVND (reference sequence). The CDR3 contains 14 residues. V lost 8 bases and J lost 11, with 23 bases in between. The CDR3 loop is CASAYRTQTSQQYF. The CDR3 nucleotides are TGTGCCAGTGCTTACAGGACCCAGACTTCCCAGCAGTATTTT.

In its sample, this clonotype was seen many times. The rearrangement joins TRBV14 to TRBJ2-7; 8 nucleotides line up with TRBD1. Trimming at V came to 2 bases and at J to 1 base, leaving 10 bases not matched to a gene. Germline V gene sequence: CDR1 SGHDN, CDR2 FVKESK. The CDR3 spans 17 residues. The CDR3 here is CASSQMFGQGTSYEQYF. The DNA of the CDR3 is TGTGCCAGCAGCCAAATGTTCGGACAGGGAACATCCTACGAGCAGTACTTC.

This clonotype was counted many times. This chain's CDR3 is CSARDRDSWKQPLHF. CDR3 DNA: TGCAGTGCTAGAGACCGGGACAGTTGGAAGCAACCCCTCCACTTT. The chain couples TRBV20-1 to TRBJ1-6, with 7 nucleotides matching TRBD1. Germline lookup yields CDR1 DFQATT and CDR2 SNEGSKA (reference sequence). V lost 0 bases and J lost 12; bases outside the gene matches: 11. This CDR3 has 15 residues.

This clonotype came up many times. V is TRBV2 and J is TRBJ2-1, with TRBD2 matching over 9 bases. CDR1 is SNHLY, CDR2 FYNNEI, per germline. This CDR3 has 14 residues. After removal of 6 bases from V and 4 bases from J, the junction contained 4 bases not matched to a gene. The CDR3 loop reads CASRREGYYNEQFF. The CDR3, as DNA: TGTGCCAGCAGGCGGGAGGGTTATTACAATGAGCAGTTCTTC.

This clonotype showed up many times. The CDR3 DNA follows: TGCGCCAGCAGCTTGGCTACCGGAGGACAGGGCGACGAGCAGTACTTC. Protein sequence: CASSLATGGQGDEQYF. The chain carries TRBV5-1 and TRBJ2-7; 8 nucleotides align to TRBD1. CDR1 is SGHRS and CDR2 is YFSETQ in the germline V gene. CDR3 length equals 16 residues. V lost 0 bases and J lost 5; bases outside the gene matches: 10.

This clonotype was detected ten times or more. The chain employs TRBV7-2 and TRBJ2-3, with 8 positions matching TRBD1. The germline gives CDR1 SGHTA, CDR2 FQGNSA. The CDR3 is 18 amino acids. J was trimmed by 6 bases and V by 5 bases; bases with no gene match: 19. The CDR3 protein is CASSNGGGTGGVGDTQYF. CDR3 sequence (DNA): TGTGCCAGCAGCAACGGGGGTGGGACAGGAGGGGTTGGGGATACGCAGTATTTT. Full variable domain (outside the CDR3, taken from reference TRBV7-2 and TRBJ2-3): GAGVSQSPSNKVTEKGKDVELRCDPISGHTALYWYRQSLGQGLEFLIYFQGNSAPDKSGLPSDRFSAERTGGSVSTLTIQRTQQEDSAVYLCASSNGGGTGGVGDTQYFGPGTRLTVL.

This clonotype was detected ten times or more. This rearrangement joins TRBV7-9 to TRBJ2-3; possibly TRBD1 for D (6 bases). V was shortened by 5 bases and J by 3 bases, with 15 bases between the two germline ends. Germline CDR1 SEHNR, CDR2 FQNEAQ (reference sequence). This CDR3 spans 15 amino acids. CDR3 in DNA: TGTGCCAGCAGCACACCGGGACAACCAACAGATACGCAGTATTTT. It translates to CASSTPGQPTDTQYF.

This clonotype was seen many times. The CDR3 sequence: CSAEDRANEQYF. DNA of the CDR3: TGCAGTGCCGAAGACAGGGCGAACGAGCAGTACTTC. This chain connects TRBV20-1 to TRBJ2-7; 7 nucleotides agree with TRBD1. CDR3 size: 12 residues. CDR1 and CDR2 (germline): DFQATT, SNEGSKA (reference sequence). With V trimmed by 6 bases and J by 5 bases, 7 bases remained unmatched.

The table lists this clonotype with many counts. The chain links TRBV7-8 to TRBJ2-1; TRBD2 matches at 10 bases. The V gene end was trimmed by 5 bases and the J gene end by 0 bases; junction bases not matched to a gene: 10. The CDR3 is 18 amino acids. Germline V gene sequence: CDR1 SGHVS, CDR2 FQNEAQ. In DNA form, the CDR3 reads TGTGCCAGCAGCCTCTTAGCGGGGGGCCCGAGCTCCTACAATGAGCAGTTCTTC. This codes for CASSLLAGGPSSYNEQFF.

Regarding this clonotype: This sequence may be a read error, since a much larger clone differs from it by one base. The chain uses TRBV28 and TRBJ1-1; tentative D call: TRBD1 (5 bases). The V gene's germline CDR1 is MDHEN and CDR2 SYDVKM. This CDR3 is 15 amino acids long. The CDR3 loop reads CASNPTSGGYTKAFF. Here the CDR3 DNA reads TGTGCCAGCAATCCGACGTCCGGGGGGTACACTAAAGCTTTCTTT. The full variable domain, in which reference TRBV28 and TRBJ1-1 provide the parts outside the CDR3, is DVKVTQSSRYLVKRTGEKVFLECVQDMDHENMFWYRQDPGLGLRLIYFSYDVKMKEKGDIPEGYSVSREKKERFSLILESASTNQTSMYLCASNPTSGGYTKAFFGQGTRLTVV.

This clonotype has just a few counts. The chain combines TRBV12-3 or TRBV12-4 with TRBJ2-6; 7 bases fit TRBD1. Germline trimming cut 4 bases from V and 0 bases from J; bases unmatched to any gene: 6. This CDR3 is 17 amino acids long. Here the CDR3 DNA reads TGTGCCAGCAGTTCGGGACAGATTCTCTCTGGGGCCAACGTCCTGACTTTC. The encoded protein is CASSSGQILSGANVLTF.

This chain uses TRBV9 with TRBJ2-5; D remains unclear. Looked up from germline, CDR1 is SGDLS and CDR2 is YYNGEE. The CDR3 is 15 amino acids. Trimming removed 6 bases from V and 3 bases from J, with 18 bases in between. Here the CDR3 DNA reads TGTGCCAGCACCCCCACTCATCTACCTGAAGAGACCCAGTACTTC. Translated, it gives CASTPTHLPEETQYF.

About this clonotype itself: This likely traces to a read error, being one base from a far larger clone. This chain uses TRBV6-9 with TRBJ2-7; no reliable D call. CDR3 length: 15 amino acids. CDR1 MNHGY and CDR2 SVAAGI come from the germline V gene. The CDR3 is CGSSDPGGDSYEQYF. The CDR3 DNA reads TGTGGCAGCAGTGACCCAGGTGGGGACTCCTACGAGCAGTACTTC.

This sequence joins TRBV7-9 and TRBJ2-7, with D hard to call. The CDR3 spans 15 residues. Germline values: CDR1 SEHNR, CDR2 FQNEAQ (reference sequence). V was trimmed by 2 bases and J by 4 bases, leaving 15 bases between them. CDR3 sequence reads: CASSLSAATSYEQYF. DNA for the CDR3: TGTGCCAGCAGCTTAAGCGCCGCAACAAGTTACGAGCAGTACTTC.

Turning to this clonotype: A far larger clone lies a single base away; this is likely a read error. The chain has TRBV7-2 and TRBJ1-2, with D uncertain. This CDR3 spans 13 amino acids. The V gene's germline CDR1 is SGHTA and CDR2 FQGNSA. V lost 6 bases and J 2 bases, leaving 10 bases between the germline ends. CDR3 in DNA: TGTGCCAGCAGTCCATGCACCAACTATGGCTACACCTTC. Protein: CASSPCTNYGYTF.

This clonotype has a count of ten or more. This chain uses TRBV20-1 with TRBJ2-4, with TRBD1 matching over 9 bases. J was trimmed by 6 bases and V by 0 bases; bases with no gene match: 6. CDR1 and CDR2 (germline): DFQATT, SNEGSKA (reference sequence). CDR3 size: 15 residues. Here the CDR3 reads CSARDLGTGTNIQYF. DNA of the CDR3: TGCAGTGCTAGAGATCTAGGGACAGGGACAAACATTCAGTACTTC.